What follows describes a single T cell receptor (beta chain). This clonotype occurred many times. The target of this receptor is not known. No qualities accompany the bases; no much larger clone lies one base away. The data were obtained in a study of T cells in Graves' hyperthyroidism and ophthalmopathy (dated by TCRdb to about 2019). In the study overall: Peripheral blood was sampled at the time of initial diagnosis, prior to any treatment. A discovery cohort of about 95 patients, about 43 with Graves' ophthalmopathy and roughly 59 with stable Graves' hyperthyroidism, was used to find distinguishing TCR V-J signatures. Whether ophthalmopathy could be predicted prospectively was tested in an independent validation cohort made up of approximately 19 hyperthyroidism patients plus 17 patients who later progressed to ophthalmopathy. For training and testing, the roughly 100 patients in the discovery cohort were randomly divided in a 7:3 ratio. In about 6 Graves' hyperthyroidism patients, the study also compared T-cell repertoires from thyroid tissue with T-cell repertoires from blood. After blood sampling, hyperthyroidism patients were treated with methimazole at a starting dose of 30 mg daily, and ophthalmopathy patients were treated with high-dose intravenous methylprednisolone. The paper describes TCR Vbeta CDR3 sequencing of more than 120 peripheral blood samples, made up of around 41 ophthalmopathy patients, 70 to 75 hyperthyroidism patients and around 17 progressor patients.

Hyperthyroidism patients were newly diagnosed, with disease duration under 2 months, and aged 18 to 65 years. Exclusion was applied to patients with uncontrolled infections, other autoimmune diseases, pregnancy or lactation. Clinical symptoms, serum thyroxine and TRAb, thyroid ultrasound, and orbital computed tomography formed the basis for the diagnoses. For progressor patients, blood was drawn at the first diagnosis of hyperthyroidism, before any ophthalmopathy symptoms had appeared. PBMCs were isolated from about 9.1 ml of fresh peripheral blood by Ficoll-Paque density gradient centrifugation. Progressor patients were initially diagnosed with Graves' hyperthyroidism and developed ophthalmopathy during follow-up. Trizol reagent was used to extract total RNA, and RNA quality was then checked on an Agilent 2100 Bioanalyzer. Beyond this particular receptor, the publication reports: A 13 V-J signature model separated ophthalmopathy from stable hyperthyroidism, with roughly 88% sensitivity and 81.08% specificity in cross-validation and 80%/75% in testing. Most expanded thyroid clonotypes (frequency above 0.001) were also found in blood, which suggests that blood repertoires may mirror thyroid immune responses. Sample size was not statistically predetermined, and investigators were not blinded to group allocation. During validation, the model predicted progression to ophthalmopathy a median of roughly 7.1 months ahead of onset, with almost 71% sensitivity and around 73% specificity.

The CDR1 and CDR2 encoded by the germline V gene are KGHSH and LQKENI. Its CDR3 holds 11 amino acids, cysteine through phenylalanine. The only DNA kept is the CDR3, 33 bases in frame from the first base. Cut back by 10 bases and 10 bases, the V and J ends lie 16 bases apart. Amplification of TCR beta CDR3 regions was carried out from RNA transcripts. For the first round of RT-PCR on the TCR CDR3, the HTBI primer set was used together with the Qiagen OneStep RT-PCR kit. A second multiplex PCR round built the libraries, followed by size selection and purification. Sequencing of the libraries was done on an Illumina HiSeq2000 using paired-end 100 bp reads. From the authors' description of their analysis: SOAPnuke was used to process the raw data, with reads discarded if the reads contained adapters or uncalled bases, had a mean Phred below 15, or lacked an exact constant-primer or identifier match. COPE v1.2.5 was used to merge high-quality paired reads, and clonotypes were defined as unique nucleotide sequences. MiTCR v1.1 was used to align clonotypes to the IMGT TRBV, TRBD and TRBJ reference segments. Analysis was restricted to V-J combinations with a frequency above 0.0001, which covered about 99% of repertoires. The TCS score was defined as the ratio of F50 (clonal expansion) to E x V (chaos), calculated using BLOSUM62-based TCRdist between CDR3 peptides within each V-J. Welch's t-statistics and random forest reduced around 520 V-J features to fewer than 15, which were used in a naive Bayes classifier (R e1071). TCRdb cleaned the public reads at Q25 with fastp, built clones with MiXCR and kept in-frame beta chains. Rows are combined by CDR3 protein, so each entry shows the most common genes and DNA. Clone size and V and J calls follow TCRdb, not the original study. The sample profile shows 730,000 or so distinct CDR3 sequences; around 20% of them were found once. The ten largest clones take up 16% of the sample.

The source of this sequence is a woman between 45 and 65 years old with Graves' hyperthyroidism that later progressed to Graves' ophthalmopathy. The sequence joins TRBV18 to TRBJ1-2; a weak D assignment points to TRBD1 (5 bases agree). The source material was blood. This receptor has the CDR3 CATYHGDHYTF. The DNA sequence reads TGTGCCACCTACCACGGGGACCACTACACCTTC.